This is a list of T cell receptor beta chains from one sample in a study of a mutant IDH1 vaccine in newly diagnosed glioma. The method was immunoSEQ multiplex PCR; TCRdb's version includes in-frame clones alone and lacks a portion of them. The sample lists approximately 52,000 clones, about 80% occurring once. The material was PBMCs, obtained from a glioma patient treated with radiotherapy, temozolomide or both. The receptor set was obtained from a woman aged 35 to 49 with glioma. Each CDR3 is given with its conserved first and last residue. A D gene is named only where the DNA matches it firmly. A clone size is listed for some rows: how often the clone was seen (once, few, many), or a class if it is expanded.

CDR3 length: 12
D gene: .
J gene: TRBJ2-5
clone size: .
V gene: TRBV4-3
CDR3 protein: CASSQAGETQYF
CDR3 DNA: TGCGCCAGCAGCCAAGCCGGAGAGACCCAGTACTTC

CDR3 length: 14
D gene: .
J gene: TRBJ1-2
clone size: .
V gene: TRBV5-5
CDR3 protein: CASSLEPSYYGYTF
CDR3 DNA: TGTGCCAGCAGCTTGGAGCCCTCTTACTATGGCTACACCTTC

CDR3 length: 13
D gene: .
J gene: TRBJ1-5
clone size: .
V gene: TRBV19
CDR3 protein: CASSIEGNQPQHF
CDR3 DNA: TGTGCCAGTAGTATTGAGGGCAATCAGCCCCAGCATTTT

CDR3 length: 15
D gene: .
J gene: TRBJ1-2
clone size: .
V gene: TRBV30
CDR3 protein: CAWSYKDRSIYGYTF
CDR3 DNA: TGTGCCTGGAGTTATAAAGACCGCAGCATCTATGGCTACACCTTC

CDR3 length: 15
D gene: TRBD1
J gene: TRBJ2-7
clone size: .
V gene: TRBV2
CDR3 protein: CASSALNRGTYEQYF
CDR3 DNA: TGTGCCAGCAGCGCTCTTAACAGGGGAACCTACGAGCAGTACTTC

CDR3 length: 13
D gene: .
J gene: TRBJ1-5
clone size: .
V gene: TRBV5-6
CDR3 protein: CASSLASHQPQHF
CDR3 DNA: TGTGCCAGCAGCTTGGCAAGCCATCAGCCCCAGCATTTT

CDR3 length: 14
D gene: .
J gene: TRBJ1-2
clone size: .
V gene: TRBV7-9
CDR3 protein: CASSLAEQGQGYTF
CDR3 DNA: TGTGCCAGCAGCTTAGCCGAACAGGGACAAGGCTACACCTTC

CDR3 length: 15
D gene: TRBD2
J gene: TRBJ2-5
clone size: .
V gene: TRBV7-2
CDR3 protein: CASSPVSGGGETQYF
CDR3 DNA: TGTGCCAGCAGCCCCGTTTCGGGGGGAGGAGAGACCCAGTACTTC

CDR3 length: 13
D gene: .
J gene: TRBJ1-1
clone size: .
V gene: TRBV4-3
CDR3 protein: CASSQVTGTEAFF
CDR3 DNA: TGCGCCAGCAGCCAAGTCACAGGGACTGAAGCTTTCTTT

CDR3 length: 13
D gene: .
J gene: TRBJ2-2
clone size: few
V gene: TRBV6-5
CDR3 protein: CASKGSFTGELFF
CDR3 DNA: TGTGCCAGCAAGGGAAGTTTCACCGGGGAGCTGTTTTTT

CDR3 length: 14
D gene: .
J gene: TRBJ2-5
clone size: .
V gene: TRBV4-1
CDR3 protein: CASSQESSGETQYF
CDR3 DNA: TGCGCCAGCAGCCAAGAGAGTTCGGGGGAGACCCAGTACTTC

CDR3 length: 15
D gene: .
J gene: TRBJ1-3
clone size: .
V gene: TRBV5-1
CDR3 protein: CASSLAGTAGNTIYF
CDR3 DNA: TGCGCCAGCAGCTTGGCTGGGACTGCTGGAAACACCATATATTTT

CDR3 length: 18
D gene: TRBD1
J gene: TRBJ1-4
clone size: .
V gene: TRBV7-9
CDR3 protein: CASSRVFGQVRRDEKLFF
CDR3 DNA: TGTGCCAGCAGCCGCGTCTTTGGACAGGTCCGCAGGGATGAAAAACTGTTTTTT

CDR3 length: 15
D gene: .
J gene: TRBJ2-7
clone size: .
V gene: TRBV7-2
CDR3 protein: CASSLEARGPYEQYF
CDR3 DNA: TGTGCCAGCAGCTTAGAAGCGCGGGGGCCCTACGAGCAGTACTTC

CDR3 length: 13
D gene: .
J gene: TRBJ2-7
clone size: once
V gene: TRBV10-1
CDR3 protein: CASSDPTDYEQYF
CDR3 DNA: TGCGCCAGCAGTGACCCGACAGACTACGAGCAGTACTTC

CDR3 length: 16
D gene: TRBD1
J gene: TRBJ2-5
clone size: .
V gene: TRBV7-6
CDR3 protein: CASSLRTGELMQTQYF
CDR3 DNA: TGTGCCAGCAGCTTAAGGACAGGGGAGTTGATGCAGACCCAGTACTTC

CDR3 length: 13
D gene: .
J gene: TRBJ1-1
clone size: .
V gene: TRBV6-5
CDR3 protein: CASRVEENTEAFF
CDR3 DNA: TGTGCCAGCAGGGTCGAAGAGAACACTGAAGCTTTCTTT

CDR3 length: 13
D gene: .
J gene: TRBJ1-1
clone size: .
V gene: TRBV1
CDR3 protein: CTSSHGQPPEAFF
CDR3 DNA: TGCACCAGCAGCCATGGTCAACCACCTGAAGCTTTCTTT

CDR3 length: 16
D gene: TRBD2
J gene: TRBJ2-3
clone size: .
V gene: TRBV7-2
CDR3 protein: CASSPGAGGWADTQYF
CDR3 DNA: TGTGCCAGCAGCCCAGGCGCGGGGGGGTGGGCAGATACGCAGTATTTT

CDR3 length: 14
D gene: .
J gene: TRBJ2-2
clone size: .
V gene: TRBV27
CDR3 protein: CASSFLSNTGELFF
CDR3 DNA: TGTGCCAGCAGTTTTCTTTCGAACACCGGGGAGCTGTTTTTT

CDR3 length: 14
D gene: .
J gene: TRBJ2-1
clone size: .
V gene: TRBV6-4
CDR3 protein: CASSDLESSGEQFF
CDR3 DNA: TGTGCCAGCAGTGACCTGGAGAGTTCGGGTGAGCAGTTCTTC

CDR3 length: 15
D gene: .
J gene: TRBJ1-5
clone size: .
V gene: TRBV6-1
CDR3 protein: CASRGAGRSNQPQHF
CDR3 DNA: TGTGCCAGCAGGGGCGCAGGGAGGTCCAATCAGCCCCAGCATTTT

CDR3 length: 13
D gene: .
J gene: TRBJ1-5
clone size: few
V gene: TRBV12-5
CDR3 protein: CASGLTRTQPQHF
CDR3 DNA: TGTGCTAGTGGTTTGACCCGGACACAGCCCCAGCATTTT

CDR3 length: 13
D gene: .
J gene: TRBJ2-5
clone size: .
V gene: TRBV10-3
CDR3 protein: CAIGPPQRETQYF
CDR3 DNA: TGTGCCATCGGCCCGCCTCAGCGGGAGACCCAGTACTTC

CDR3 length: 14
D gene: .
J gene: TRBJ1-5
clone size: .
V gene: TRBV5-1
CDR3 protein: CASSSDGIYQPQHF
CDR3 DNA: TGCGCCAGCAGCTCGGACGGGATTTACCAGCCCCAGCATTTT

CDR3 length: 15
D gene: TRBD1
J gene: TRBJ2-7
clone size: .
V gene: TRBV6-6
CDR3 protein: CASSITGALDYEQYF
CDR3 DNA: TGTGCCAGCAGCATAACAGGGGCCTTAGACTACGAGCAGTACTTC

CDR3 length: 13
D gene: .
J gene: TRBJ2-3
clone size: once
V gene: TRBV5-1
CDR3 protein: CASSLARTDTQYF
CDR3 DNA: TGCGCCAGCAGCTTGGCTCGCACAGATACGCAGTATTTT

CDR3 length: 12
D gene: .
J gene: TRBJ2-7
clone size: .
V gene: TRBV28
CDR3 protein: CASSIGRYEQYF
CDR3 DNA: TGTGCCAGCAGCATAGGCCGCTACGAGCAGTACTTC

CDR3 length: 16
D gene: .
J gene: TRBJ1-5
clone size: .
V gene: TRBV6-6
CDR3 protein: CATHTGGLYSNQPQHF
CDR3 DNA: TGTGCCACCCATACCGGAGGACTCTATAGCAATCAGCCCCAGCATTTT

CDR3 length: 14
D gene: .
J gene: TRBJ1-5
clone size: .
V gene: TRBV7-6
CDR3 protein: CASSPLGGAQPQHF
CDR3 DNA: TGTGCCAGCAGCCCCCTGGGGGGCGCTCAGCCCCAGCATTTT

CDR3 length: 14
D gene: .
J gene: TRBJ2-7
clone size: .
V gene: TRBV5-1
CDR3 protein: CASSLVGGQYEQYF
CDR3 DNA: TGCGCCAGCAGCTTGGTCGGGGGGCAGTACGAGCAGTACTTC

CDR3 length: 14
D gene: .
J gene: TRBJ2-1
clone size: .
V gene: TRBV7-8
CDR3 protein: CASSLELSYNEQFF
CDR3 DNA: TGTGCCAGCAGCTTAGAACTCTCCTACAATGAGCAGTTCTTC

CDR3 length: 13
D gene: TRBD1
J gene: TRBJ2-7
clone size: .
V gene: TRBV9
CDR3 protein: CASGGQGAYEQYF
CDR3 DNA: TGTGCCAGCGGTGGACAGGGGGCTTACGAGCAGTACTTC

CDR3 length: 16
D gene: TRBD1
J gene: TRBJ1-4
clone size: once
V gene: TRBV10-3
CDR3 protein: CAISPRDRVFHEKLFF
CDR3 DNA: TGTGCCATCAGCCCCCGGGACAGGGTATTTCATGAAAAACTGTTTTTT

CDR3 length: 15
D gene: TRBD1
J gene: TRBJ1-4
clone size: .
V gene: TRBV4-1
CDR3 protein: CASSQDIGQGEKLFF
CDR3 DNA: TGCGCCAGCAGCCAAGATATAGGACAGGGTGAAAAACTGTTTTTT

CDR3 length: 14
D gene: .
J gene: TRBJ1-1
clone size: .
V gene: TRBV5-6
CDR3 protein: CASSGTGMYTEAFF
CDR3 DNA: TGTGCCAGCAGCGGTACAGGGATGTACACTGAAGCTTTCTTT

CDR3 length: 16
D gene: TRBD2
J gene: TRBJ2-3
clone size: .
V gene: TRBV2
CDR3 protein: CASSDLASGGRDTQYF
CDR3 DNA: TGTGCCAGCAGTGATCTGGCTAGCGGGGGCCGGGATACGCAGTATTTT

CDR3 length: 12
D gene: .
J gene: TRBJ2-7
clone size: .
V gene: TRBV14
CDR3 protein: CASSPGWGNEYF
CDR3 DNA: TGTGCCAGCAGCCCCGGTTGGGGCAACGAGTACTTC

CDR3 length: 19
D gene: TRBD1
J gene: TRBJ1-5
clone size: .
V gene: TRBV19
CDR3 protein: CASSLPGQGAEEGNQPQHF
CDR3 DNA: TGTGCCAGTAGTTTGCCGGGACAGGGGGCCGAGGAAGGCAATCAGCCCCAGCATTTT

CDR3 length: 11
D gene: .
J gene: TRBJ2-7
clone size: .
V gene: TRBV7-8
CDR3 protein: CASSRQAEQYF
CDR3 DNA: TGTGCCAGCAGCCGACAGGCCGAGCAGTACTTC

CDR3 length: 12
D gene: .
J gene: TRBJ1-4
clone size: few
V gene: TRBV5-6
CDR3 protein: CASSLTDEKLFF
CDR3 DNA: TGTGCCAGCAGCTTAACCGATGAAAAACTGTTTTTT

CDR3 length: 14
D gene: TRBD1
J gene: TRBJ1-4
clone size: .
V gene: TRBV9
CDR3 protein: CASSPGGVDEKLFF
CDR3 DNA: TGTGCCAGCAGCCCAGGGGGGGTGGATGAAAAACTGTTTTTT

CDR3 length: 13
D gene: .
J gene: TRBJ2-6
clone size: once
V gene: TRBV5-1
CDR3 protein: CASSLAGANVLTF
CDR3 DNA: TGCGCCAGCAGCTTGGCTGGGGCCAACGTCCTGACTTTC

CDR3 length: 13
D gene: .
J gene: TRBJ2-5
clone size: .
V gene: TRBV25-1
CDR3 protein: CASNKQGGETQYF
CDR3 DNA: TGTGCCAGCAATAAGCAGGGCGGGGAGACCCAGTACTTC